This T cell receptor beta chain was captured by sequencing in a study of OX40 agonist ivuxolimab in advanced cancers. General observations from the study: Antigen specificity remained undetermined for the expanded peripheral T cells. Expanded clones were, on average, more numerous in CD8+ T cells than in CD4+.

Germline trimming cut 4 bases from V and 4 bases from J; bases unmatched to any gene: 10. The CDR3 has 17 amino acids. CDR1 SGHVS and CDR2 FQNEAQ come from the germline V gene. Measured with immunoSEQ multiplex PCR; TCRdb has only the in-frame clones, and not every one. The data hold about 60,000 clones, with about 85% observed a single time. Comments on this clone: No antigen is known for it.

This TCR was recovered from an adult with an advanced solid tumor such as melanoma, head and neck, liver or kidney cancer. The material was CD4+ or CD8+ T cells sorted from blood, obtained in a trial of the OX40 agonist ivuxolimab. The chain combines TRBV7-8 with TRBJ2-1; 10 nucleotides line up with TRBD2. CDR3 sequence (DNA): TGTGCCAGCAGCTATACAACCGGGACTAGCGTTTACAATGAGCAGTTCTTC. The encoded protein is CASSYTTGTSVYNEQFF.